This T cell receptor beta chain came from a study of early stage breast cancer tumors. The CDR3 totals 12 residues. With 2 bases removed from V and 0 bases from J, the gap between germline ends came to 2 bases. Germline values: CDR1 SGHVS, CDR2 FQNEAQ. The sample holds a few counts of this clone. Its antigen is still unknown. Assay used: immunoSEQ multiplex PCR; TCRdb lists only in-frame clones, some missing. The table lists about 51,000 clones, 78% of them singletons, with 3% to 4% in the top ten. Findings of the study overall: Compared with adjacent normal breast, tumors showed around 2.7-fold denser, more clonal T cells. Enriched TCRB sequences shared across patients were mostly commonly generated sequences.

V is TRBV7-8 and J is TRBJ2-7; D call uncertain. This TCR came from a person in their forties with breast cancer. Sequencing input: blood. CDR3: CASSLSSYEQYF. The CDR3 DNA sequence: TGTGCCAGCAGCTTATCCTCCTACGAGCAGTACTTC. The variable domain in full, with the rest retrieved from reference TRBV7-8 and TRBJ2-7, is GAGVSQSPRYKVAKRGQDVALRCDPISGHVSLFWYQQALGQGPEFLTYFQNEAQLDKSGLPSDRFFAERPEGSVSTLKIQRTQQEDSAVYLCASSLSSYEQYFGPGTRLTVT.